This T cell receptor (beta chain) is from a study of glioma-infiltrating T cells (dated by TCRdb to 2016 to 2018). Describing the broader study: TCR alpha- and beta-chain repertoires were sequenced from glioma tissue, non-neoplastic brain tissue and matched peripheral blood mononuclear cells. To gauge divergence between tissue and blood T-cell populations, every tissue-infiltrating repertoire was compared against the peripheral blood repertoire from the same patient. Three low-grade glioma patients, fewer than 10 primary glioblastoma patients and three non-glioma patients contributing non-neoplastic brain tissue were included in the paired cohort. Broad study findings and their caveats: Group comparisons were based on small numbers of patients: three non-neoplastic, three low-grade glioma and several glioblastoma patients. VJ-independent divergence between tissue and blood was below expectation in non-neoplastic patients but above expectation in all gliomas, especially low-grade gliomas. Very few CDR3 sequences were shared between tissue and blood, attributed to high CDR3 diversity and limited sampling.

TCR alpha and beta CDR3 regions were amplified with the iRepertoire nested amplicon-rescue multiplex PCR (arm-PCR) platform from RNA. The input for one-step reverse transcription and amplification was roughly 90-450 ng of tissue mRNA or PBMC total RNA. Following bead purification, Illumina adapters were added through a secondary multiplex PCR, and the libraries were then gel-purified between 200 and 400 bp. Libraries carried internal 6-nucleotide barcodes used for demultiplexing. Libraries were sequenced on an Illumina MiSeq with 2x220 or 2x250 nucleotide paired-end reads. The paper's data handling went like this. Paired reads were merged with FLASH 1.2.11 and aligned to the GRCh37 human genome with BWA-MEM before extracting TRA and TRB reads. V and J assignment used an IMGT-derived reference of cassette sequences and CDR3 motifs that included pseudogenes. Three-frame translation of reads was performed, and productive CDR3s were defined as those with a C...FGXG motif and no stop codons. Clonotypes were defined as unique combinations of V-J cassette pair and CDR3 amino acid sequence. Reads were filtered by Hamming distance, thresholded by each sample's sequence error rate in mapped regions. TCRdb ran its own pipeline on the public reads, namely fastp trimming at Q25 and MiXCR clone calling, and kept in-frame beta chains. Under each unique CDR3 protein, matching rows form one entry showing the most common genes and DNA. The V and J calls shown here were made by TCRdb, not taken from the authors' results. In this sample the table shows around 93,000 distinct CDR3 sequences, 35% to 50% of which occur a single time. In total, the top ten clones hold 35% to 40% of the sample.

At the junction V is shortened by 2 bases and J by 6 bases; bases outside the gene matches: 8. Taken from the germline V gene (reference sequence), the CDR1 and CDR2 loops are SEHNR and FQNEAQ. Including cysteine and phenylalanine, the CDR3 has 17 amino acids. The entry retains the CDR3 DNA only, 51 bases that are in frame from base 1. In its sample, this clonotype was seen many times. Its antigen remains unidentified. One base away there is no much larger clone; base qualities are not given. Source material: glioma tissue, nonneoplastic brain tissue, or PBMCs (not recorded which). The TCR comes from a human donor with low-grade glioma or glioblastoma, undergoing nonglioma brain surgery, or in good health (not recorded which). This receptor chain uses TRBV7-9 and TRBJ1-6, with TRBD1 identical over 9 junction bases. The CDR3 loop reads CASSLLQGAKSNSPLHF. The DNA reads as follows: TGTGCCAGCAGCTTACTACAGGGGGCGAAATCTAATTCACCCCTCCACTTT.